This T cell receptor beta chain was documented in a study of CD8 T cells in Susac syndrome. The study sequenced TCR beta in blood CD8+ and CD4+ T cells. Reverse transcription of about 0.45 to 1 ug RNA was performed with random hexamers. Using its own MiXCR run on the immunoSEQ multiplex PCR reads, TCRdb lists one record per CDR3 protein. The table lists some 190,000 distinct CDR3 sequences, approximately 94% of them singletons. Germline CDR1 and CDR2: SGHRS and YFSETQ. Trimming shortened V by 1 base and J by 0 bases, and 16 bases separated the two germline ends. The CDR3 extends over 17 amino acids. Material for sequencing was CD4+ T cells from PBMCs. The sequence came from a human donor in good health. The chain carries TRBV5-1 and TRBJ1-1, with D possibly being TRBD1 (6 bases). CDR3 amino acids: CASSLLGGGGMNTEAFF. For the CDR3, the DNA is TGCGCCAGCAGCTTGTTGGGGGGCGGTGGTATGAACACTGAAGCTTTCTTT.